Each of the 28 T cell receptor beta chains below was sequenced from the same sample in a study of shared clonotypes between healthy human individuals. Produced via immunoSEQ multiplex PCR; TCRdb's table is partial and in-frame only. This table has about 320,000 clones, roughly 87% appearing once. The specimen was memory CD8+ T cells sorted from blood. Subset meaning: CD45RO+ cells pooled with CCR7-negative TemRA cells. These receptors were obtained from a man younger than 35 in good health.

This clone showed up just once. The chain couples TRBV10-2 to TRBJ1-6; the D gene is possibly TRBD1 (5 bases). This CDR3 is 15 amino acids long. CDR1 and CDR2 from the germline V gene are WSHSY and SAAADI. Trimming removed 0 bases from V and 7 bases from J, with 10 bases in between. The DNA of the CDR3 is TGCGCCAGCAGTGAGTCGCTCACAGGCAATTCACCCCTCCACTTT. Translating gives CASSESLTGNSPLHF.

CDR3 in DNA: TGTGCCAGCAGCTTAGTTGGTTCCTACAATGAGCAGTTCTTC. Translating gives CASSLVGSYNEQFF. The chain recombines TRBV11-2 with TRBJ2-1; D is ambiguous. The germline CDR1 and CDR2 sequences are SGHAT and FQNNGV. The CDR3 consists of 14 residues. Trimming removed 1 base from V and 1 base from J, with 5 bases in between.

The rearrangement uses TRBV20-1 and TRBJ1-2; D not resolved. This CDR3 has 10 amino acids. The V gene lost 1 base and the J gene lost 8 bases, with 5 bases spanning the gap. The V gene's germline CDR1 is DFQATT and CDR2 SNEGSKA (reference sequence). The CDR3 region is CSARVYGYTF. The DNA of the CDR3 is TGCAGTGCTAGAGTATACGGCTACACCTTC.

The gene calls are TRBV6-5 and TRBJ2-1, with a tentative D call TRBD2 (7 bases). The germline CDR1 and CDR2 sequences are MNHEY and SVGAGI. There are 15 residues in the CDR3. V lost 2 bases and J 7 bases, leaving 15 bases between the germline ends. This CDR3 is CASSYGAGANNEQFF. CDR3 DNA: TGTGCCAGCAGTTACGGGGCGGGGGCAAATAATGAGCAGTTCTTC.

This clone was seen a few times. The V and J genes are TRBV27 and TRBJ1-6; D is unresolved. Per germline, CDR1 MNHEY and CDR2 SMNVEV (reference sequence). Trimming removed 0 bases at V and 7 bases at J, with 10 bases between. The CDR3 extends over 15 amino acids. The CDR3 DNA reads TGTGCCAGCAGTTTATCGCGGGGAGCCAATTCACCCCTCCACTTT. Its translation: CASSLSRGANSPLHF.

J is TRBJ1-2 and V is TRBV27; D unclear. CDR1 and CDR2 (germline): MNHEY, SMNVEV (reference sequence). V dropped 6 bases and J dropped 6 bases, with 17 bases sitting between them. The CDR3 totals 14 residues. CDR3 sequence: CASSPVLRENGYTF. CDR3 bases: TGTGCCAGCAGCCCCGTCCTGAGGGAAAATGGCTACACCTTC.

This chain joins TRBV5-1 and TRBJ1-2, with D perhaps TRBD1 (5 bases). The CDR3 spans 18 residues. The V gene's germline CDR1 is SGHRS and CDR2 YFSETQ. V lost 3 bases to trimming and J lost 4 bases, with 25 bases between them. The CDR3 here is CASSSWSREVEGSYGYTF. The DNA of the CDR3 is TGCGCCAGCAGCTCGTGGAGCAGGGAGGTGGAGGGTAGCTATGGCTACACCTTC.

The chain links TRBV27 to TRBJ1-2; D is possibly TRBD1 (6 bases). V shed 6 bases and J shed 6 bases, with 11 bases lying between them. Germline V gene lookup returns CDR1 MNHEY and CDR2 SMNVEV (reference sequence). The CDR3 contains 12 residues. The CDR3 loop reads CASSEGGHGYTF. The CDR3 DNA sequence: TGTGCCAGCAGCGAGGGGGGGCATGGCTACACCTTC.

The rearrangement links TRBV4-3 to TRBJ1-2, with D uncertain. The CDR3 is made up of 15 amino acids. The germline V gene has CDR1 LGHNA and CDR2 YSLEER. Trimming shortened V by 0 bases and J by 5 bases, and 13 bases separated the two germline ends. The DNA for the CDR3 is TGCGCCAGCAGCCAAGATTTTGACGGTTTGTATGGCTACACCTTC. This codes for CASSQDFDGLYGYTF.

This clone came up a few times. The CDR3 reads CAWSPTQGVTEAFF. CDR3 sequence (DNA): TGTGCCTGGAGTCCAACCCAGGGAGTAACTGAAGCTTTCTTT. This sequence joins TRBV30 and TRBJ1-1; tentative D call: TRBD1 (5 bases). V lost 2 bases and J 5 bases, leaving 15 bases between the germline ends. The CDR3 has 14 residues. CDR1 and CDR2 (germline): GTSNPN, SVGIG (reference sequence).

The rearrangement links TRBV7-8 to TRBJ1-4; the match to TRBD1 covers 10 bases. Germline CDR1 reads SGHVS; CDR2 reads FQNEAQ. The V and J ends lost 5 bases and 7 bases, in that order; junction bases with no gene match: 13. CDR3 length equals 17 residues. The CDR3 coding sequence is TGTGCCAGCAGCCCCTACCTAGGACAGGGGGAGGGTGAAAAACTGTTTTTT. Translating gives CASSPYLGQGEGEKLFF.

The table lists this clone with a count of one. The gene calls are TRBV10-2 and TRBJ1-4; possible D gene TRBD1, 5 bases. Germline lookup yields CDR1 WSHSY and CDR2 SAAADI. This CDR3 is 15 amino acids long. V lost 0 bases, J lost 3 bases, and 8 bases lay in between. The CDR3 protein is CASSESRVANEKLFF. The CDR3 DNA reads TGCGCCAGCAGTGAGTCCAGGGTGGCTAATGAAAAACTGTTTTTT.

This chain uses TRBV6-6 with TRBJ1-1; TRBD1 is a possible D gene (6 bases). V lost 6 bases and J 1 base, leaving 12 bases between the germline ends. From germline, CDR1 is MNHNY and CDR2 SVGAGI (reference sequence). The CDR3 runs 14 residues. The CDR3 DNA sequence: TGTGCCAGCAGGCCGACAGGCCCGAACACTGAAGCTTTCTTT. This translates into CASRPTGPNTEAFF.

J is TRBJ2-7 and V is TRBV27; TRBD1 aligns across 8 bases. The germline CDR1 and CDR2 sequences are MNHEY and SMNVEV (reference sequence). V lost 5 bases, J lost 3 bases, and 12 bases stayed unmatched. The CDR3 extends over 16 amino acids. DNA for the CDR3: TGTGCCAGCAGTCCATTGGGCAGGGGGCTATTCTACGAGCAGTACTTC. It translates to CASSPLGRGLFYEQYF.

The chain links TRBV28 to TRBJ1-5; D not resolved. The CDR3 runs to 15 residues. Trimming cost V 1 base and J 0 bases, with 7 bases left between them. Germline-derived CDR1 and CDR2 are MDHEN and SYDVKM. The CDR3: CASSLFGNSNQPQHF. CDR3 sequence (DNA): TGTGCCAGCAGTTTATTTGGAAATAGCAATCAGCCCCAGCATTTT. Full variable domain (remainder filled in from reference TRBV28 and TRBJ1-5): DVKVTQSSRYLVKRTGEKVFLECVQDMDHENMFWYRQDPGLGLRLIYFSYDVKMKEKGDIPEGYSVSREKKERFSLILESASTNQTSMYLCASSLFGNSNQPQHFGDGTRLSIL.

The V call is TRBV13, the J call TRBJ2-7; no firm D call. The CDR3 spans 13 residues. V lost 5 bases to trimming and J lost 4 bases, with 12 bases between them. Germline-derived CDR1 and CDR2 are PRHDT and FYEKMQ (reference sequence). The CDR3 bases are TGTGCCAGCAGCCAACCGACGGATTACGAGCAGTACTTC. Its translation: CASSQPTDYEQYF.

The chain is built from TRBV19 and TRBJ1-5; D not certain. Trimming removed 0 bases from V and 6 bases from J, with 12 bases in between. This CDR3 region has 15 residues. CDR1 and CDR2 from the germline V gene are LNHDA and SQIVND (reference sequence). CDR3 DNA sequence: TGTGCCAGTAGTATAGATCGGGAGGGCTTTCAGCCCCAGCATTTT. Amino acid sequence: CASSIDREGFQPQHF.

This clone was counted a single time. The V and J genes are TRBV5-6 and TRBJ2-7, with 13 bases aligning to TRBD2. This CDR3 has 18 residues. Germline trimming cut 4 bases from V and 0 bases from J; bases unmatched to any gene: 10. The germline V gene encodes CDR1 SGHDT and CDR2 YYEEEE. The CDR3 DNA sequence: TGTGCCAGCAGCGACGGACTAGCGGGGGCGCTCAGCTCCTACGAGCAGTACTTC. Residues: CASSDGLAGALSSYEQYF.

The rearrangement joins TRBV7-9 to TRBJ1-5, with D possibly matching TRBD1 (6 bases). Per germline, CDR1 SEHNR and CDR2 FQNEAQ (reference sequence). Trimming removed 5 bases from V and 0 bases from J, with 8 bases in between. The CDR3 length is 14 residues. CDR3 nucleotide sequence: TGTGCCAGCAGCCAGGACAGTAGCAATCAGCCCCAGCATTTT. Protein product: CASSQDSSNQPQHF.

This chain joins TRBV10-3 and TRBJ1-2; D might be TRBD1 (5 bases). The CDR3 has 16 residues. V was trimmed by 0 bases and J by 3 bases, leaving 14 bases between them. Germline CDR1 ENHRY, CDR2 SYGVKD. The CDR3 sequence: CAISESTTVVHYGYTF. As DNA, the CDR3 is TGTGCCATCAGTGAGTCGACGACAGTCGTGCACTATGGCTACACCTTC.

The CDR3 sequence: CASSAGLAYEQYF. Here the CDR3 DNA reads TGTGCCAGCAGCGCAGGGTTGGCCTACGAGCAGTACTTC. The rearrangement joins TRBV9 to TRBJ2-7, with D perhaps matching TRBD1 (5 bases). Germline assignment: CDR1 SGDLS and CDR2 YYNGEE. This CDR3 is 13 amino acids long. The V and J ends lost 3 bases and 2 bases respectively, with 9 bases between them.

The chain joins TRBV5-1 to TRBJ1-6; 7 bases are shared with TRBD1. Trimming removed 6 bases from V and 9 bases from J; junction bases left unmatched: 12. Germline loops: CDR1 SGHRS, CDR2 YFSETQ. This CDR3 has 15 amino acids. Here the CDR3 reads CASTPTGPLASPLHF. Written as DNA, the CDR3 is TGCGCCAGCACCCCGACAGGGCCCTTAGCTTCACCCCTCCACTTT. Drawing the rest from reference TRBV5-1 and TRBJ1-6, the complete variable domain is KAGVTQTPRYLIKTRGQQVTLSCSPISGHRSVSWYQQTPGQGLQFLFEYFSETQRNKGNFPGRFSGRQFSNSRSEMNVSTLELGDSALYLCASTPTGPLASPLHFGNGTRLTVT.

DNA for the CDR3: TGCAGCGTTGCGTCATGGGGGGCGGACTACAATGAGCAGTTCTTC. Translation gives CSVASWGADYNEQFF. The gene calls are TRBV29-1 and TRBJ2-1; D is perhaps TRBD1 or TRBD2 (6 bases each). The CDR3 spans 15 residues. The V and J ends lost 4 bases and 3 bases respectively, with 16 bases between them. Germline loops: CDR1 SQVTM, CDR2 ANQGSEA.

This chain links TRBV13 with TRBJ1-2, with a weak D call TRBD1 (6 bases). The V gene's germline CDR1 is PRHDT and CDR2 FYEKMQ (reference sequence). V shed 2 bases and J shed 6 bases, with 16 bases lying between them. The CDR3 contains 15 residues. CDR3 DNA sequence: TGTGCCAGCAGCTTAAGTCCAGGGGAAATGGATGGCTACACCTTC. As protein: CASSLSPGEMDGYTF.

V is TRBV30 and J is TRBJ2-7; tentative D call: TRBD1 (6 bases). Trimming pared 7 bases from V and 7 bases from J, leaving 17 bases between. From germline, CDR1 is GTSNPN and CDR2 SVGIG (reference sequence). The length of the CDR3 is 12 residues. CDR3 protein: CASGQTLGEQYF. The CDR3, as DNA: TGTGCCTCCGGACAGACCCTCGGGGAGCAGTACTTC.

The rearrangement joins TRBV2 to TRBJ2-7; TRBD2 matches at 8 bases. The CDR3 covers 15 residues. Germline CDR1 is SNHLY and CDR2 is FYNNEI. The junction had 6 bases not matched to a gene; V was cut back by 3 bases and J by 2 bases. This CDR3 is CASSDNALAAYEQYF. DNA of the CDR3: TGTGCCAGCAGTGATAACGCACTAGCGGCCTACGAGCAGTACTTC.

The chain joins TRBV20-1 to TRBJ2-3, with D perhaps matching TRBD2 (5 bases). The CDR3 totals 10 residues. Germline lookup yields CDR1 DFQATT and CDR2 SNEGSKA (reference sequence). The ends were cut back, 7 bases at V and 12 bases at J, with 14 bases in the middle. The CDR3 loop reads CSGLAHPQYF. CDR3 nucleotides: TGCAGTGGGCTAGCCCATCCCCAGTATTTT.

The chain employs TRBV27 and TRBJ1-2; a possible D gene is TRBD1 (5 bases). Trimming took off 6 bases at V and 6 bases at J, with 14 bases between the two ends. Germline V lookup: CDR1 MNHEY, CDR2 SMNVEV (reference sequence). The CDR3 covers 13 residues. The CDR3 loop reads CASSPLGGHGYTF. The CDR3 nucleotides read TGTGCCAGCAGCCCTCTCGGGGGTCATGGCTACACCTTC.